Described below is a single T cell receptor beta chain sequence and its context. This CDR3 region has 15 residues. CDR1 is LNHDA and CDR2 is SQIVND in the germline V gene (reference sequence). V shed 4 bases and J shed 6 bases, with 16 bases lying between them. Sequenced by immunoSEQ multiplex PCR; TCRdb stores in-frame clones only, minus some. This sample has about 260,000 clones, with 80% to 90% found just once. The sample belongs to a study of blood T cell repertoires in COVID-19. This chain joins TRBV19 and TRBJ1-5, with a possible D match to TRBD1 (5 bases). The sequence came from a woman between 40 and 50 years old who had recovered from COVID-19. What was sequenced was peripheral blood. CDR3 nucleotides: TGTGCCAGTAGTAACCGTCGCAGGGAGGCTCAGCCCCAGCATTTT. Protein product: CASSNRRREAQPQHF.